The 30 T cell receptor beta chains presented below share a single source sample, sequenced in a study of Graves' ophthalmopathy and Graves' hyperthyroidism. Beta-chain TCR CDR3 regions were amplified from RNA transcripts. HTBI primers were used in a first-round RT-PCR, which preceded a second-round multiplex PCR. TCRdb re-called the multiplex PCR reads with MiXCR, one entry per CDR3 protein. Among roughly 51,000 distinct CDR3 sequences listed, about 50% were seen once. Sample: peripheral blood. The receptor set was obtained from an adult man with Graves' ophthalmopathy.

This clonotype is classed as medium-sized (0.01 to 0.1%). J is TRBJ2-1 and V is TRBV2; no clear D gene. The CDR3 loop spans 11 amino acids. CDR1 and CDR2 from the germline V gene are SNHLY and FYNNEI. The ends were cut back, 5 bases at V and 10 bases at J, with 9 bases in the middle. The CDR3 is CASSPQGEQFF. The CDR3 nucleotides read TGTGCCAGCAGTCCTCAAGGGGAGCAGTTCTTC. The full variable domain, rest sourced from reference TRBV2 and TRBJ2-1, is EPEVTQTPSHQVTQMGQEVILRCVPISNHLYFYWYRQILGQKVEFLVSFYNNEISEKSEIFDDQFSVERPDGSNFTLKIRSTKLEDSAMYFCASSPQGEQFFGPGTRLTVL.

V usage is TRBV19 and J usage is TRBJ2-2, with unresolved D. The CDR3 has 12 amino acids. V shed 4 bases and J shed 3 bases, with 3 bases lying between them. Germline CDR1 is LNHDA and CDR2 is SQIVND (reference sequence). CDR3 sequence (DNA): TGTGCCAGTAGTAAATACACCGGGGAGCTGTTTTTT. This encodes CASSKYTGELFF.

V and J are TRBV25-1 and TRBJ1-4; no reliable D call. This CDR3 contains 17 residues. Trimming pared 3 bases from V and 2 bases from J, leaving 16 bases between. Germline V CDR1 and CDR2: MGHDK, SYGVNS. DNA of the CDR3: TGTGCCAGCAGTGACCTCGAGTCGGGTTGGACTAATGAAAAACTGTTTTTT. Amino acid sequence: CASSDLESGWTNEKLFF.

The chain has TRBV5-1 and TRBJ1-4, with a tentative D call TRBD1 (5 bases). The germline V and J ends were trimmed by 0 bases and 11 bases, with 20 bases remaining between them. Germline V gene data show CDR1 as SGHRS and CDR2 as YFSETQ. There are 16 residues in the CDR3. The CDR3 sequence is CASSLDGTSQGEKLFF. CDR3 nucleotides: TGCGCCAGCAGCTTGGACGGGACCTCCCAAGGAGAGAAACTGTTTTTT.

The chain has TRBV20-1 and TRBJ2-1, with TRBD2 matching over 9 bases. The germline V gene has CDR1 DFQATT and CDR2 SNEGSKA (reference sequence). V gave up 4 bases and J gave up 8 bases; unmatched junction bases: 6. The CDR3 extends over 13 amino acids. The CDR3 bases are TGCAGTGCTAACCTAGCGGGGATCGATGAGCAGTTCTTC. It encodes CSANLAGIDEQFF.

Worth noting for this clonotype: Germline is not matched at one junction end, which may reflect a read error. This chain's CDR3 is CTSSGYLAGANEQFF. CDR3 coding DNA: TGTACCAGCAGCGGATATCTAGCGGGGGCAAATGAGCAGTTCTTC. The rearrangement links TRBV2 to TRBJ2-1, with 10 nucleotides matching TRBD2. Germline CDR1 and CDR2: SNHLY and FYNNEI. CDR3 size: 15 residues.

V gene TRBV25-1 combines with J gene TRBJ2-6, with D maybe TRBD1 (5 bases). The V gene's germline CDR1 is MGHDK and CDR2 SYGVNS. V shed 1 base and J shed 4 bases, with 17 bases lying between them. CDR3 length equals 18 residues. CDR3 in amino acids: CASSELGQGTTGANVLTF. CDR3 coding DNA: TGTGCCAGCAGTGAATTGGGCCAGGGTACAACCGGGGCCAACGTCCTGACTTTC.

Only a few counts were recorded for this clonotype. The CDR3 DNA is TGTGCCAGCAGTGACTGGACAGAGGCCAACACTGAAGCTTTCTTT. Amino acid sequence: CASSDWTEANTEAFF. This chain connects TRBV25-1 to TRBJ1-1, with D possibly TRBD1 on 6 matching bases. V dropped 3 bases and J dropped 2 bases, with 13 bases sitting between them. The CDR3 is 15 amino acids. The germline gives CDR1 MGHDK, CDR2 SYGVNS.

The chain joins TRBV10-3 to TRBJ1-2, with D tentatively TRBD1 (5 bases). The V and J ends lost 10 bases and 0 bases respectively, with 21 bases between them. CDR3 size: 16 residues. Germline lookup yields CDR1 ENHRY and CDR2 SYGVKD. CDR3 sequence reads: CATLRRDSAPNYGYTF. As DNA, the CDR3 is TGTGCCACCCTACGGAGGGACTCAGCCCCTAACTATGGCTACACCTTC.

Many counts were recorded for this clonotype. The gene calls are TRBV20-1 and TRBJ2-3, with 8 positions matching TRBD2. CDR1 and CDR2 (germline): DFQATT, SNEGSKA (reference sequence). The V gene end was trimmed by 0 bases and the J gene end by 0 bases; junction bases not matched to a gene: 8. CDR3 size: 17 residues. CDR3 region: CSAREPRRGGSTDTQYF. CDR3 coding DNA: TGCAGTGCTAGAGAGCCACGCCGGGGGGGAAGCACAGATACGCAGTATTTT.

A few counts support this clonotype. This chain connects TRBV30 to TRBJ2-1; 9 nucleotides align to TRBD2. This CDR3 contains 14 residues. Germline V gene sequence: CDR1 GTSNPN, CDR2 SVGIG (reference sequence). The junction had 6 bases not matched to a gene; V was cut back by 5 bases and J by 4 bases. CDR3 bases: TGTGCCTGGGTTAGCGGGAGCTCATACAATGAGCAGTTCTTC. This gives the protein CAWVSGSSYNEQFF.

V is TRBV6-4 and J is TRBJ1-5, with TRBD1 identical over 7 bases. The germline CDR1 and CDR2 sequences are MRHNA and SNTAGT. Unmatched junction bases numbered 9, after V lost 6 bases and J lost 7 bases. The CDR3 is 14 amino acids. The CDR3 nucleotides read TGTGCCAGCAGACCCGGGACAGTAGGCCAGCCCCAGCATTTT. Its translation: CASRPGTVGQPQHF.

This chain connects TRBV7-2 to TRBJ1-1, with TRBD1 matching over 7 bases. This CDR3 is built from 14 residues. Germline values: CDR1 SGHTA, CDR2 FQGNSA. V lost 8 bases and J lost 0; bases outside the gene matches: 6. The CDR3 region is CASCYRGVNTEAFF. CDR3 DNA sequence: TGTGCCAGCTGCTACAGGGGAGTGAACACTGAAGCTTTCTTT.

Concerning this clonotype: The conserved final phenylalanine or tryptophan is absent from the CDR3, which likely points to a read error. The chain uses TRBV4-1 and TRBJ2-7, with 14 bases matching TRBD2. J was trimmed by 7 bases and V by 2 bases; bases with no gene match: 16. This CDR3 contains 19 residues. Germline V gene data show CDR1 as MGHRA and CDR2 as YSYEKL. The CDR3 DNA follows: TGCGCCAGCAGCCAAATAGGACTAGCGGGGGGACGCTCCTACAATGAGCAGTACCTC. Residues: CASSQIGLAGGRSYNEQYL.

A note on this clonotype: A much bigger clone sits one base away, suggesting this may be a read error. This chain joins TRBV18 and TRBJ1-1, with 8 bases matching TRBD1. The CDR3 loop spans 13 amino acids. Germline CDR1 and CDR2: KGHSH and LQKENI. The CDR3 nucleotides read TGTGCCAGCCCACCGGGACAGGACACTGAAGCTTTCTTT. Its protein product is CASPPGQDTEAFF.

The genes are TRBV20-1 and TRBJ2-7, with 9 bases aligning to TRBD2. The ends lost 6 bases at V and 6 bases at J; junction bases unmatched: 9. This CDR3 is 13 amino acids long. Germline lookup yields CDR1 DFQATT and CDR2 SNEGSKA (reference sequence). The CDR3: CSAGLGLAREQYF. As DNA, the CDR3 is TGCAGTGCCGGTCTGGGACTAGCTCGCGAGCAGTACTTC.

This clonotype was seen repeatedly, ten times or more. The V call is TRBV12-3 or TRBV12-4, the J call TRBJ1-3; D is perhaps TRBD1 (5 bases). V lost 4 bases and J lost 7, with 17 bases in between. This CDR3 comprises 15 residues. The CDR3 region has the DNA TGTGCCAGCAGTTCCACCAGGGTAGGCGGTAACACCATATATTTT. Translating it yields CASSSTRVGGNTIYF.

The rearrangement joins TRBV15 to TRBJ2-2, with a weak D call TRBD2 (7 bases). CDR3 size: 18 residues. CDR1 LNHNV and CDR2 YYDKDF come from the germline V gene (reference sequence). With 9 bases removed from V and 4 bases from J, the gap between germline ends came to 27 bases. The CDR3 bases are TGTGCCACGGGGGGGCCGGCGGCGTCTCGGGATTTCACCGGGGAGCTGTTTTTT. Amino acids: CATGGPAASRDFTGELFF.

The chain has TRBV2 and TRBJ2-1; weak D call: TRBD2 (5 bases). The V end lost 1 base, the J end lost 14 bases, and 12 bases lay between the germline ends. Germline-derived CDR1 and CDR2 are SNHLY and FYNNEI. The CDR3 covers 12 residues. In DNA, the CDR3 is TGTGCCAGCAGTGAAGTGAGGGCCGGGGAGTTCTTC. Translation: CASSEVRAGEFF.

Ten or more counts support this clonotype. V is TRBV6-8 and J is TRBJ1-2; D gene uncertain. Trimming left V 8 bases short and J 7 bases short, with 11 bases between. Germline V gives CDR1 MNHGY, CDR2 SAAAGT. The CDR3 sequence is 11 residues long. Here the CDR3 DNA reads TGTGCCAGCGGGTTGAGGCTTGGCTACACCTTC. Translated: CASGLRLGYTF.

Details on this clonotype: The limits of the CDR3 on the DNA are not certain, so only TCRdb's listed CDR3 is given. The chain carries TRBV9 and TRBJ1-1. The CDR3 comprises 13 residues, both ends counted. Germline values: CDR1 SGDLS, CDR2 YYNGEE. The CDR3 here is CASSVGWGTEALF.

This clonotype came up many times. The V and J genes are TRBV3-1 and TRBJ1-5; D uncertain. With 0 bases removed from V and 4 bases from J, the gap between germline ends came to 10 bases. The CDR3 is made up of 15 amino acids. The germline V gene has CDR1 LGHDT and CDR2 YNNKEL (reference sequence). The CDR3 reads CASSQDGVRNQPQHF. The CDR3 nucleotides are TGTGCCAGCAGCCAAGATGGAGTTAGGAATCAGCCCCAGCATTTT.

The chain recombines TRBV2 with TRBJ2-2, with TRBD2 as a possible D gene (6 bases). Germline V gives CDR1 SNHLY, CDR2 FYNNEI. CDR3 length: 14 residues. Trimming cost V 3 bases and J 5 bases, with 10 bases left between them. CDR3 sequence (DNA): TGTGCCAGCAGTGAGCAGGGAGGTACCGGGGAGCTGTTTTTT. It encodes CASSEQGGTGELFF.

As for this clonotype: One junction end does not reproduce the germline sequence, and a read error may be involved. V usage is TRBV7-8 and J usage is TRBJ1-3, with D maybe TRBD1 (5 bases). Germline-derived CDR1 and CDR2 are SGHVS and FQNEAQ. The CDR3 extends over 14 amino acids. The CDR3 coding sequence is TGTGCCAGCAGCCTGGGGGTGGACGGAAACGCCATATATTTT. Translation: CASSLGVDGNAIYF.

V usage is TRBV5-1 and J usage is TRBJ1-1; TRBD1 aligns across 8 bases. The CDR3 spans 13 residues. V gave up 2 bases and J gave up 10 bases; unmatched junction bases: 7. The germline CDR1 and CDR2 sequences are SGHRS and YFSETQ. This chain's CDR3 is CASSLDRGVRAFF. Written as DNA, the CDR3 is TGCGCCAGCAGCTTAGACAGGGGAGTTAGAGCTTTCTTT.

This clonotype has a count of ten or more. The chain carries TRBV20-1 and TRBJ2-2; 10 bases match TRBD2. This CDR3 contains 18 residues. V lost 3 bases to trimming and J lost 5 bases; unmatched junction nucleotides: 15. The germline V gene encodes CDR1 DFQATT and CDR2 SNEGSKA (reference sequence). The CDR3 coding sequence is TGCAGTGCTAGTCCTGCGTCGGAGCGGGGGGGCCGAACCGGGGAGCTGTTTTTT. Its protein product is CSASPASERGGRTGELFF.

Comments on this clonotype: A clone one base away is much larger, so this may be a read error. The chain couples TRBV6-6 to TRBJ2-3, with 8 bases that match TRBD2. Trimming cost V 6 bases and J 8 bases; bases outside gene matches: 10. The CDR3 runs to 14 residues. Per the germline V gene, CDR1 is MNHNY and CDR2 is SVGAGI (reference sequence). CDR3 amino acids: CASRGAGGAGTQYF. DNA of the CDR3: TGTGCCAGCAGAGGGGCGGGAGGAGCAGGTACGCAGTATTTT.

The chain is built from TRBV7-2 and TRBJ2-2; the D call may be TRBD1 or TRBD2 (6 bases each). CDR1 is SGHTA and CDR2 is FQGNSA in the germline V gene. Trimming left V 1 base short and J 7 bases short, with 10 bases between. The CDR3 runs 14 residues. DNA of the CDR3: TGTGCCAGCAGCTTAGAGGGGGGTATCGGGGAGCTGTTTTTT. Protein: CASSLEGGIGELFF. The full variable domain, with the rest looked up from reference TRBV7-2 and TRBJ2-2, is GAGVSQSPSNKVTEKGKDVELRCDPISGHTALYWYRQSLGQGLEFLIYFQGNSAPDKSGLPSDRFSAERTGGSVSTLTIQRTQQEDSAVYLCASSLEGGIGELFFGEGSRLTVL.

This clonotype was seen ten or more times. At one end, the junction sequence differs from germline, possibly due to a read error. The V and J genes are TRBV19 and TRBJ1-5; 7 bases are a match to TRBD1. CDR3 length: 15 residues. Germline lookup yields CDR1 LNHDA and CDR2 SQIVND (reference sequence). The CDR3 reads CASSPTGRWHQPQRF. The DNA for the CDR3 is TGTGCCAGTAGTCCGACAGGGCGGTGGCATCAGCCCCAGCGTTTT.

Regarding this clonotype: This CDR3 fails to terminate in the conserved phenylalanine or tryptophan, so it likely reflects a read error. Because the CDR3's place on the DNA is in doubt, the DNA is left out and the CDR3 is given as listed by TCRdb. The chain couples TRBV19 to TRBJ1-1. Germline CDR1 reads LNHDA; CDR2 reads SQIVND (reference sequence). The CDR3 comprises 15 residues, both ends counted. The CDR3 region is CASSLSTEMNTEALL.